This TCR beta chain was sequenced for a study of cytomegalovirus exposure and HLA in healthy donors. Study-wide points: As a later analysis showed, a missense DCLRE1C variant was linked to trimming of TCR beta V- and J-genes.

PCR primers comprised 60 Vbeta and 13 Jbeta primers. The protocol was immunoSEQ multiplex PCR, while the TCRdb copy is restricted to in-frame clones and leaves out a portion. The table has more than 65,000 clones, 78% seen once. Germline loops: CDR1 MNHEY, CDR2 SVGAGI. The CDR3 is made up of 16 amino acids. Trimming cost V 0 bases and J 2 bases, with 12 bases left between them. In the case of this clone: No antigen is known for it.

V usage is TRBV6-5 and J usage is TRBJ2-3, with D possibly TRBD2 on 6 matching bases. The source material was PBMCs. This clonotype was sampled from a man between 18 and 35 years old in good health and CMV-seropositive. This chain's CDR3 is CASSYSWREATDTQYF. CDR3 DNA: TGTGCCAGCAGTTACTCTTGGCGGGAAGCCACAGATACGCAGTATTTT.